Below, 20 T cell receptor beta chains from the same sample are listed, as sequenced in a study of a mutant IDH1 vaccine in newly diagnosed glioma. Time point meaning: week 5, during vaccination. A 20-mer mutant IDH1 peptide at 300 ug was injected subcutaneously with topical imiquimod. The antigens these receptors bind are not known. TCRdb's copy holds only in-frame clones and misses some; the assay was immunoSEQ multiplex PCR. Among over 50,000 clones listed, 85% to 90% were seen once. The sequencing used PBMCs, collected from a glioma patient whose treatment included an IDH1 peptide vaccine. These receptors all stem from a middle-aged woman with glioma.

This rearrangement joins TRBV2 to TRBJ2-7, with 8 nucleotides matching TRBD1. The germline V gene has CDR1 SNHLY and CDR2 FYNNEI. This CDR3 contains 14 residues. J gave up 1 base and V 5 bases, and 4 bases lay outside the gene matches. The CDR3 DNA follows: TGTGCCAGCAGTTCCGGGACAGGTTCCTACGAGCAGTACTTC. Protein product: CASSSGTGSYEQYF.

V is TRBV6-5 and J is TRBJ2-5; 8 nucleotides match TRBD1. With V trimmed by 4 bases and J by 2 bases, 9 bases remained unmatched. This CDR3 is 16 amino acids long. Germline values: CDR1 MNHEY, CDR2 SVGAGI. The CDR3 here is CASSLYPQGVQETQYF. The CDR3 DNA sequence: TGTGCCAGCAGTTTATACCCACAGGGGGTTCAAGAGACCCAGTACTTC.

The genes are TRBV7-2 and TRBJ2-7; a possible D gene is TRBD2 (5 bases). The CDR3 totals 11 residues. Germline V CDR1 and CDR2: SGHTA, FQGNSA. Trimming cost V 2 bases and J 6 bases, with 5 bases left between them. The DNA for the CDR3 is TGTGCCAGCAGCTTAACTAGCGAGCAGTACTTC. It translates to CASSLTSEQYF.

The rearrangement joins TRBV2 to TRBJ1-5; possibly TRBD1 for D (6 bases). Looked up from germline, CDR1 is SNHLY and CDR2 is FYNNEI. Trimming took off 6 bases at V and 4 bases at J, with 13 bases between the two ends. The CDR3 is 14 amino acids. This chain's CDR3 is CASRRGEGNQPQHF. In nucleotides, the CDR3 is TGTGCCAGCAGAAGGGGGGAGGGAAATCAGCCCCAGCATTTT.

The rearrangement joins TRBV7-2 to TRBJ1-2; the D gene is possibly TRBD1 (6 bases). The V gene's germline CDR1 is SGHTA and CDR2 FQGNSA. V shed 4 bases and J shed 4 bases, with 13 bases lying between them. The CDR3 sequence is 14 residues long. The CDR3 DNA sequence: TGTGCCAGCAGCTCTCCCGGGGGGCCCTATGGCTACACCTTC. It specifies CASSSPGGPYGYTF.

This rearrangement joins TRBV5-1 to TRBJ1-1; D is possibly TRBD1 (6 bases). The ends were cut back, 4 bases at V and 1 base at J, with 8 bases in the middle. CDR1 is SGHRS and CDR2 is YFSETQ in the germline V gene. The CDR3 runs to 13 residues. The CDR3 nucleotides read TGCGCCAGCAGCAGGACAGCGAACACTGAAGCTTTCTTT. Amino acid sequence: CASSRTANTEAFF.

The CDR3 loop reads CATRNPDRGWTGYTF. CDR3 DNA: TGTGCCACCAGAAACCCGGACAGGGGTTGGACGGGCTACACCTTC. V usage is TRBV10-3 and J usage is TRBJ1-2; 9 positions agree with TRBD1. The CDR3 runs to 15 residues. The V gene end was trimmed by 10 bases and the J gene end by 8 bases; junction bases not matched to a gene: 17. Per the germline V gene, CDR1 is ENHRY and CDR2 is SYGVKD.

The rearrangement links TRBV30 to TRBJ1-5; tentatively, D is TRBD1 (6 bases). The ends were cut back, 4 bases at V and 0 bases at J, with 16 bases in the middle. This CDR3 spans 16 amino acids. The germline CDR1 and CDR2 sequences are GTSNPN and SVGIG (reference sequence). The CDR3 sequence is CAWKGPKGDSNQPQHF. The CDR3 coding sequence is TGTGCCTGGAAGGGCCCCAAGGGGGATAGCAATCAGCCCCAGCATTTT.

The rearrangement links TRBV5-1 to TRBJ2-7, with D perhaps matching TRBD2 (5 bases). This CDR3 has 16 amino acids. Looked up from germline, CDR1 is SGHRS and CDR2 is YFSETQ. The V and J ends lost 5 bases and 6 bases respectively, with 24 bases between them. The CDR3 bases are TGCGCCAGCAGGGACGGCCTACGAGTGGGAGTTTCCGAGCAGTACTTC. It specifies CASRDGLRVGVSEQYF.

The chain couples TRBV7-3 to TRBJ2-3; D might be TRBD2 (6 bases). Germline values: CDR1 SGHTA, CDR2 FQGTGA. The V end lost 1 base, the J end lost 6 bases, and 8 bases lay between the germline ends. The CDR3 extends over 13 amino acids. CDR3 nucleotides: TGTGCCAGCAGCTTAAGGGAGGCGGATACGCAGTATTTT. Amino acids: CASSLREADTQYF.

This chain connects TRBV13 to TRBJ1-1; 10 nucleotides agree with TRBD1. CDR3 length: 13 residues. Unmatched junction bases numbered 2, after V lost 4 bases and J lost 6 bases. Germline V CDR1 and CDR2: PRHDT, FYEKMQ (reference sequence). The CDR3 nucleotides are TGTGCCAGCAGCTGGGACAGGGGCCCTGAAGCTTTCTTT. Translation gives CASSWDRGPEAFF.

The rearrangement uses TRBV10-1 and TRBJ2-2, with TRBD1 matching over 7 bases. Germline V gene sequence: CDR1 WNHNN, CDR2 SYGVQD (reference sequence). Germline trimming cut 5 bases from V and 5 bases from J; bases unmatched to any gene: 14. The CDR3 spans 17 residues. CDR3 amino acids: CASSSGQRFRGTGELFF. The CDR3 DNA reads as TGCGCCAGCAGTTCGGGACAGCGTTTTAGGGGAACCGGGGAGCTGTTTTTT.

This clone was counted a single time. The rearrangement uses TRBV5-1 and TRBJ2-5, with D perhaps matching TRBD2 (6 bases). The CDR3 is made up of 14 amino acids. Germline V lookup: CDR1 SGHRS, CDR2 YFSETQ. The ends were cut back, 3 bases at V and 1 base at J, with 10 bases in the middle. The CDR3 DNA is TGCGCCAGCAGCTGGGGAGCGGGCCAAGAGACCCAGTACTTC. Residues: CASSWGAGQETQYF.

The chain is built from TRBV18 and TRBJ1-1; unclear D gene. V lost 6 bases and J lost 1, with 6 bases in between. CDR3 size: 12 residues. Germline V gives CDR1 KGHSH, CDR2 LQKENI. The DNA of the CDR3 is TGTGCCAGCTCTCCCTGGAACACTGAAGCTTTCTTT. Translating it yields CASSPWNTEAFF.

This clone came up once. The V and J genes are TRBV7-9 and TRBJ1-6; the match to TRBD1 covers 8 bases. CDR1 is SEHNR, CDR2 FQNEAQ, per germline (reference sequence). This CDR3 has 15 residues. Trimming took 5 bases from V and 4 from J; bases not matched to a gene: 4. Here the CDR3 reads CASSPRTGYNSPLHF. The CDR3 coding sequence is TGTGCCAGCAGCCCACGGACAGGGTATAATTCACCCCTCCACTTT.

CDR3 sequence: CASRLQWDRFVSGANVLTF. CDR3 in DNA: TGCGCCAGCAGGTTACAATGGGACAGATTCGTCTCTGGGGCCAACGTCCTGACTTTC. The V call is TRBV5-1, the J call TRBJ2-6; 7 bases match TRBD1. CDR1 SGHRS and CDR2 YFSETQ come from the germline V gene. V lost 5 bases and J lost 0; bases outside the gene matches: 14. CDR3 length: 19 residues.

The chain joins TRBV4-3 to TRBJ1-4; 8 nucleotides agree with TRBD1. This CDR3 is built from 16 residues. Germline CDR1 and CDR2: LGHNA and YSLEER. Trimming at V came to 3 bases and at J to 7 bases, leaving 10 bases not matched to a gene. The CDR3 loop reads CASSQRPGQGGEKLFF. CDR3 in DNA: TGCGCCAGCAGCCAGAGACCAGGACAGGGAGGTGAAAAACTGTTTTTT.

The gene calls are TRBV10-3 and TRBJ2-7; 13 bases line up with TRBD2. In germline, CDR1 is ENHRY, CDR2 SYGVKD. Trimming took 6 bases from V and 3 from J; bases not matched to a gene: 8. The CDR3 spans 16 residues. The DNA of the CDR3 is TGTGCCATCAGACCGACTAGCGGGAGGTCTAACTACGAGCAGTACTTC. Translating gives CAIRPTSGRSNYEQYF.

The rearrangement uses TRBV9 and TRBJ2-3, with D possibly TRBD1 on 6 matching bases. This CDR3 comprises 16 residues. The V end was cut by 0 bases, the J end by 6 bases, with 17 bases between. CDR1 is SGDLS, CDR2 YYNGEE, per germline. CDR3 sequence reads: CASSVAGSVRGDTQYF. For the CDR3, the DNA is TGTGCCAGCAGCGTAGCTGGTAGCGTGAGGGGGGATACGCAGTATTTT.

Written as DNA, the CDR3 is TGTGCCAGCAGCCAGGGACAGACTGGGTATGGCTACACCTTC. Protein product: CASSQGQTGYGYTF. This chain connects TRBV7-2 to TRBJ1-2; 7 bases fit TRBD1. CDR1 and CDR2 (germline): SGHTA, FQGNSA. The CDR3 covers 14 residues. With 5 bases clipped from V and 5 bases from J, the junction kept 8 bases outside the gene matches.